This entry lists 24 T cell receptor beta chains sequenced from one sample in a study of CD8+ T cells in alopecia areata. Extracted RNA was reverse transcribed into cDNA, the sequencing template. Measured with immunoSEQ multiplex PCR; TCRdb has only the in-frame clones, and not every one. The sample has about 290,000 clones; 58% are singletons. Regarding treatment: oral pan-JAK inhibitor, 5-10 mg twice daily. The input for sequencing was CD4+ T cells sorted from blood, taken at week 24, from a patient treated with tofacitinib. All receptors derive from a human donor with alopecia areata.

V is TRBV6-5 and J is TRBJ2-5, with TRBD1 matching 8 bases. The V gene end was trimmed by 0 bases and the J gene end by 1 base; junction bases not matched to a gene: 1. This CDR3 region has 15 residues. Germline lookup yields CDR1 MNHEY and CDR2 SVGAGI. The CDR3 reads CASSYSGTGQETQYF. CDR3 sequence (DNA): TGTGCCAGCAGTTACTCGGGGACAGGCCAAGAGACCCAGTACTTC.

In its sample, this clone was seen many times. The CDR3 nucleotides read TGTGCCAGCAGCGCATCGGGACTAGCGTTTTCAGCTGGGGCCAACGTCCTGACTTTC. Protein product: CASSASGLAFSAGANVLTF. J is TRBJ2-6 and V is TRBV7-8; TRBD2 matches at 10 bases. This CDR3 is 19 amino acids long. J gave up 2 bases and V 5 bases, and 12 bases lay outside the gene matches. CDR1 and CDR2 (germline): SGHVS, FQNEAQ.

Details on this clone: This CDR3 is also generated by other DNA sequences in the sample. The chain couples TRBV5-4 to TRBJ2-2, with D possibly being TRBD1 or TRBD2 (5 bases each). The CDR3 is 13 amino acids. The V and J ends lost 2 bases and 6 bases respectively, with 8 bases between them. Germline lookup yields CDR1 SGHNT and CDR2 YYREEE (reference sequence). In DNA form, the CDR3 reads TGTGCCAGCAGCTTTCAGGGAGCCGGGGAGCTGTTTTTT. It encodes CASSFQGAGELFF.

This rearrangement joins TRBV5-1 to TRBJ2-1; D not certain. V was clipped by 3 bases and J by 10 bases, with 17 bases between them. The CDR3 sequence is 14 residues long. Germline CDR1 and CDR2: SGHRS and YFSETQ. CDR3 sequence (DNA): TGCGCCAGCAGCTCGATCTATGAGGACGGCGAGCAGTTCTTC. Its protein is CASSSIYEDGEQFF.

This rearrangement joins TRBV7-2 to TRBJ2-3, with a possible D match to TRBD2 (6 bases). CDR1 SGHTA and CDR2 FQGNSA come from the germline V gene. Trimming left V 5 bases short and J 9 bases short, with 21 bases between. The CDR3 sequence is 15 residues long. CDR3 region: CASSPRGVPGGTQYF. CDR3 nucleotides: TGTGCCAGCAGCCCCCGCGGGGTTCCGGGCGGAACGCAGTATTTT.

The chain has TRBV4-1 and TRBJ2-2; weak D call: TRBD2 (7 bases). From germline, CDR1 is MGHRA and CDR2 YSYEKL. The V and J ends lost 4 bases and 0 bases respectively, with 15 bases between them. The CDR3 is 17 residues long. The CDR3 spells CASSPNRGGANTGELFF. Written as DNA, the CDR3 is TGCGCCAGCAGCCCGAATAGGGGGGGCGCGAACACCGGGGAGCTGTTTTTT.

The chain employs TRBV7-6 and TRBJ2-7, with D hard to call. The CDR3 totals 14 residues. Trimming took 2 bases from V and 0 from J, leaving 8 bases between them. Germline V gene data show CDR1 as SGHVS and CDR2 as FNYEAQ. DNA for the CDR3: TGTGCCAGCAGCTTATGGCAGAGCTCCTACGAGCAGTACTTC. This gives the protein CASSLWQSSYEQYF.

V gene TRBV15 combines with J gene TRBJ1-5, with 8 bases that match TRBD1. Germline CDR1 and CDR2: LNHNV and YYDKDF (reference sequence). This CDR3 spans 15 amino acids. The ends lost 6 bases at V and 5 bases at J; junction bases unmatched: 9. CDR3 DNA sequence: TGTGCCACCAGGTCCGCAGGGGGCATAGATCAGCCCCAGCATTTT. It codes for CATRSAGGIDQPQHF.

The chain joins TRBV29-1 to TRBJ1-2; weak D call: TRBD1 (5 bases). Germline lookup yields CDR1 SQVTM and CDR2 ANQGSEA. This CDR3 contains 14 residues. The V gene lost 0 bases and the J gene lost 5 bases, with 13 bases spanning the gap. CDR3 nucleotide sequence: TGCAGCGTTGAAGATTTTAGACAGATATATGGCTACACCTTC. It codes for CSVEDFRQIYGYTF.

The chain has TRBV2 and TRBJ1-6; 7 bases map to TRBD1. The V segment lost 3 bases and the J segment 12 bases; nucleotides outside the gene matches: 2. Germline V gives CDR1 SNHLY, CDR2 FYNNEI. The CDR3 extends over 12 amino acids. The CDR3 DNA reads TGTGCCAGCAGTGACAGGGGGGGACCCCTCCACTTT. Residues: CASSDRGGPLHF.

This clone has just one count. CDR3 sequence: CSVRNRGLNQAFF. The CDR3 coding sequence is TGCAGCGTCAGAAACAGGGGACTTAATCAAGCTTTCTTT. The chain carries TRBV29-1 and TRBJ1-1; TRBD1 matches 7 bases. The CDR3 spans 13 residues. Germline loops: CDR1 SQVTM, CDR2 ANQGSEA. V lost 6 bases to trimming and J lost 9 bases; unmatched junction nucleotides: 13.

The chain recombines TRBV18 with TRBJ1-2; D uncertain. The V end was cut by 2 bases, the J end by 10 bases, with 8 bases between. This CDR3 is 11 amino acids long. Looked up from germline, CDR1 is KGHSH and CDR2 is LQKENI. The CDR3 DNA reads TGTGCCAGCTCACCAATTACAGACTACACCTTC. Translated: CASSPITDYTF.

The chain joins TRBV27 to TRBJ2-2; possible D gene TRBD2, 6 bases. Germline-derived CDR1 and CDR2 are MNHEY and SMNVEV (reference sequence). This CDR3 comprises 22 residues. Trimming pared 1 base from V and 6 bases from J, leaving 33 bases between. CDR3 sequence (DNA): TGTGCCAGCAGTTTATTTGGTCCCCGGGGGAAACCGAACTACCGGGTAGCCGGGGAGCTGTTTTTT. Translation gives CASSLFGPRGKPNYRVAGELFF.

The chain has TRBV28 and TRBJ2-7; 10 bases agree with TRBD1. Germline CDR1 reads MDHEN; CDR2 reads SYDVKM. The V gene end was trimmed by 5 bases and the J gene end by 6 bases; junction bases not matched to a gene: 10. The CDR3 runs to 15 residues. The CDR3 spells CASSNPTGGSGEQYF. In DNA, the CDR3 is TGTGCCAGCAGTAACCCGACAGGGGGCTCTGGCGAGCAGTACTTC.

J is TRBJ2-5 and V is TRBV29-1; D unclear. Germline CDR1 SQVTM, CDR2 ANQGSEA. V dropped 7 bases and J dropped 2 bases, with 11 bases sitting between them. The CDR3 has 12 amino acids. Here the CDR3 reads CSGSFGQETQYF. CDR3 bases: TGCAGCGGCTCGTTCGGGCAAGAGACCCAGTACTTC.

V gene TRBV30 combines with J gene TRBJ1-2; 7 bases fit TRBD1. Losses at the gene ends were 0 bases for V and 8 bases for J; bases not matched to a gene: 12. The CDR3 extends over 15 amino acids. Germline lookup yields CDR1 GTSNPN and CDR2 SVGIG (reference sequence). The CDR3 is CAWSVHRQGVWGYTF. CDR3 sequence (DNA): TGTGCCTGGAGTGTACACCGACAGGGCGTGTGGGGCTACACCTTC.

This clone was found a few times. J is TRBJ2-2 and V is TRBV30; possibly TRBD1 for D (6 bases). This CDR3 has 15 amino acids. Trimming cost V 3 bases and J 0 bases, with 11 bases left between them. Germline V gene data show CDR1 as GTSNPN and CDR2 as SVGIG (reference sequence). This CDR3 is CAWRVGGANTGELFF. The CDR3, as DNA: TGTGCCTGGAGAGTAGGGGGAGCGAACACCGGGGAGCTGTTTTTT.

The chain links TRBV25-1 to TRBJ2-7; D gene unclear. Germline V gene lookup returns CDR1 MGHDK and CDR2 SYGVNS. This CDR3 region has 14 residues. Trimming cost V 6 bases and J 0 bases, with 12 bases left between them. Here the CDR3 DNA reads TGTGCCAGCAGCCCAGCCAGCAGCTCCTACGAGCAGTACTTC. It translates to CASSPASSSYEQYF.

J is TRBJ1-1 and V is TRBV5-1; D is possibly TRBD1 (5 bases). Trimming removed 4 bases at V and 1 base at J, with 11 bases between. The CDR3 is made up of 14 amino acids. The germline V gene encodes CDR1 SGHRS and CDR2 YFSETQ. CDR3 sequence: CASSQARGNTEAFF. The CDR3, as DNA: TGCGCCAGCAGCCAGGCAAGGGGGAACACTGAAGCTTTCTTT.

The chain employs TRBV7-2 and TRBJ2-3; D is undetermined. The V end was cut by 2 bases, the J end by 6 bases, with 6 bases between. The CDR3 covers 12 residues. Looked up from germline, CDR1 is SGHTA and CDR2 is FQGNSA. CDR3: CASSLRQDTQYF. The DNA of the CDR3 is TGTGCCAGCAGCTTACGGCAGGATACGCAGTATTTT.

The chain recombines TRBV4-1 with TRBJ2-7, with D perhaps matching TRBD2 (5 bases). V lost 2 bases to trimming and J lost 3 bases, with 17 bases between them. This CDR3 contains 16 residues. CDR1 is MGHRA, CDR2 YSYEKL, per germline. CDR3 DNA: TGCGCCAGCAGCCAACCAACTCGTCGAGCGGACTACGAGCAGTACTTC. Translation: CASSQPTRRADYEQYF.

The chain recombines TRBV9 with TRBJ2-5; D may match TRBD1 or TRBD2 (6 bases each). The germline V gene encodes CDR1 SGDLS and CDR2 YYNGEE. The CDR3 is 15 amino acids. The V and J ends lost 0 bases and 4 bases respectively, with 13 bases between them. The CDR3 bases are TGTGCCAGCAGCGTAGGAATAGGGGGGCCAGAGACCCAGTACTTC. Its translation: CASSVGIGGPETQYF.

This clone was picked up a small number of times. V usage is TRBV7-8 and J usage is TRBJ2-1; D is undetermined. The CDR3 sequence is 13 residues long. Germline-derived CDR1 and CDR2 are SGHVS and FQNEAQ. V was pared by 2 bases and J by 8 bases, with 10 bases between. This CDR3 is CASSLPRRDEQFF. CDR3 in DNA: TGTGCCAGCAGCTTACCCCGCCGGGATGAGCAGTTCTTC.

The chain joins TRBV9 to TRBJ2-3; 9 nucleotides agree with TRBD1. The length of the CDR3 is 16 residues. Trimming at V came to 3 bases and at J to 0 bases, leaving 5 bases not matched to a gene. Looked up from germline, CDR1 is SGDLS and CDR2 is YYNGEE. In nucleotides, the CDR3 is TGTGCCAGCAGCGCATCCGGGACAGGGAGCACAGATACGCAGTATTTT. Translation gives CASSASGTGSTDTQYF.